This T cell receptor beta chain was identified during a study of cytomegalovirus exposure and HLA in healthy donors. Trimming took off 5 bases at V and 1 base at J, with 18 bases between the two ends. In germline, CDR1 is SGHVS, CDR2 FQNEAQ. This CDR3 has 17 residues. PCR involved 60 Vbeta and 13 Jbeta primers. Profiled with immunoSEQ multiplex PCR; TCRdb holds only in-frame clones, not every one. The sample gives approximately 88,000 clones, 60% to 85% of which show up once; less than 6.5% is in the top ten. The sequence was collected from a man younger than 35 in good health and CMV-seropositive. The sequencing sample was made of PBMCs. This chain joins TRBV7-8 and TRBJ1-5; D is possibly TRBD1 (5 bases). The CDR3 DNA is TGTGCCAGCAGCCACCTCCCAGGGTTAGGCAGCAATCAGCCCCAGCATTTT. Protein product: CASSHLPGLGSNQPQHF.